What follows describes a single T cell receptor beta chain. Its antigen is not known. The sample is drawn from a study of T cell responses to AZD1222 COVID-19 vaccine. General observations from the study: Receipt of two AZD1222 doses was followed by a rise in Spike-specific TCR breadth and depth.

Produced via immunoSEQ multiplex PCR; TCRdb's table is partial and in-frame only. In the table there are roughly 150,000 clones, approximately 89% of which are singletons. The germline V and J ends were trimmed by 0 bases and 2 bases, with 11 bases remaining between them. This CDR3 has 15 amino acids. CDR1 is SGHRS, CDR2 YFSETQ, per germline. Sequenced here: peripheral blood, sampled on day 0 of AZD1222 vaccination. This receptor was taken from an adult in good health. The J gene is TRBJ1-1, the V gene TRBV5-1, with a weak D call TRBD1 (5 bases). CDR3 bases: TGCGCCAGCAGCTTGGGGGGCGCTACAAACACTGAAGCTTTCTTT. This sequence encodes CASSLGGATNTEAFF.